This TCR beta chain emerged from a study of cytomegalovirus exposure and HLA in healthy donors. The CDR3 consists of 13 residues. Germline assignment: CDR1 SGHVS and CDR2 FNYEAQ. Deletions cut 1 base from V and 4 bases from J, with 7 bases between. Whole-study results and caveats: Later analysis found that TCR beta chains associated with HLA were more clonally expanded than other, equally common chains. A missense variant in DCLRE1C was later tied to TCR beta V- and J-gene trimming. CMV serostatus was the sole immune exposure information available.

PCR involved 60 Vbeta and 13 Jbeta primers. Data came from immunoSEQ multiplex PCR; TCRdb stores just in-frame clones and leaves some out. Here the sample spans around 59,000 clones, about 80% being singletons. About this clone: The antigen is undetermined.

Sample: PBMCs. This clonotype originated in a woman aged 40 to 50 in good health and CMV-seronegative. The chain recombines TRBV7-6 with TRBJ1-1; weak D call: TRBD1 (6 bases). DNA for the CDR3: TGTGCCAGCAGCTTAGAACAGGGCACTGAAGCTTTCTTT. Translation gives CASSLEQGTEAFF.